This TCR beta chain was sequenced during a study of blood T cell repertoires in COVID-19. For the study at large: PBMCs, B-cell-depleted T cells, or T cells were the source of the cDNA or gDNA that made up the material.

As processed by the authors: Amplification of reference gene primers was used by the study to estimate nucleated cell counts. Method: immunoSEQ multiplex PCR; TCRdb's copy keeps in-frame clones and lacks some. The V and J calls and clone size come from that table; D and trimming were worked out from the DNA. The table lists roughly 260,000 clones, roughly 87% of them singletons. The germline V and J ends were trimmed by 0 bases and 0 bases, with 9 bases remaining between them. The germline gives CDR1 MGHRA, CDR2 YSYEKL. This CDR3 has 15 amino acids. This clone was counted once. Individuals drawn from around 25 US areas were roughly 18 to 100 years old. Cohort assignment relied on participant-reported clinical history.

V gene TRBV4-1 combines with J gene TRBJ2-7; no reliable D call. Material for sequencing was PBMCs or T cells enriched from blood (not recorded which). The source is a woman under 40 with acute COVID-19. The CDR3 loop reads CASSQESASSYEQYF. DNA of the CDR3: TGCGCCAGCAGCCAAGAATCGGCTAGCTCCTACGAGCAGTACTTC.